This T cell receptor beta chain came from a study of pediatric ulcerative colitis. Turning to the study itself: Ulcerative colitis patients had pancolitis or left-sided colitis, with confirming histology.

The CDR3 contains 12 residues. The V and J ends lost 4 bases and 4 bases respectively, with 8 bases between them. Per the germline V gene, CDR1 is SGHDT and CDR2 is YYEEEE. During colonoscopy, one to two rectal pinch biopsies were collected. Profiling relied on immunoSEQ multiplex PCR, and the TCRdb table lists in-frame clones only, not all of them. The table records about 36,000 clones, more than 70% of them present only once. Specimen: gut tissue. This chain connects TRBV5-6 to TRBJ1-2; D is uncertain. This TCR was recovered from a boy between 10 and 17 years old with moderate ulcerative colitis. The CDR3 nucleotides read TGTGCCAGCAGCCGGGATCCCTATGGCTACACCTTC. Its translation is CASSRDPYGYTF.